The entry below gives a single T cell receptor beta chain sequence along with its context. The antigen is undetermined. These data come from a study of blood T cells in healthy people across ages. Broader study findings: CMV status of donors was unknown, possibly confounding expanded clonotype changes. The long-lived group displayed more naive CD4+ cells, plus higher diversity, than the aged donors did.

Through a sample-barcoded 5' primer and a J-beta primer mix, a second PCR was run for roughly 6 to 11 cycles. MiXCR, applied by TCRdb to the 5' RACE reads, yields one record per CDR3 protein. This table has roughly 1.7 million distinct CDR3 sequences, 30% to 35% appearing once. This CDR3 is built from 15 residues. Source material: blood. The receptor was isolated from a woman aged 30 to 39 in good health. The V gene is TRBV21-1, the J gene TRBJ2-7; the table names TRBD2, a call not compared with the DNA. TRBV21-1 corresponds to a pseudogene. CDR3 sequence reads: CASSKQAREDYEQYF. The CDR3, as DNA: TGTGCCAGCAGTAAACAGGCTAGAGAGGACTACGAGCAGTACTTC.